Listed here is a single T cell receptor beta chain. Its antigen remains unidentified. Germline values: CDR1 SNHLY, CDR2 FYNNEI. The CDR3 sequence is 15 residues long. With V trimmed by 6 bases and J by 0 bases, 4 bases remained unmatched. This record comes from a study of PD-1 blockade in classical Hodgkin lymphoma. Study in general: On a schedule of every 2 weeks, patients received nivolumab 3 mg/kg intravenously.

Overall study results and limits: By C4D1 there was a significant rise in CD4+ TCR diversity but not in CD8+ TCR diversity. For complete responders, baseline diversity was comparable to that of newly diagnosed patients. According to reports, newly diagnosed patients had lower baseline TCR diversity than healthy donors, and relapsed/refractory patients had lower baseline TCR diversity still.

Some clones are missing from TCRdb's copy, which holds only in-frame ones; the method was immunoSEQ multiplex PCR. This sample has some 18,000 clones, with 80% to 85% found just once. All the patients suffered relapse after autologous stem cell transplantation, and brentuximab vedotin exposure differed. The J gene is TRBJ2-7, the V gene TRBV2; 11 bases match TRBD1. This material consisted of peripheral blood mononuclear cells (PBMCs), taken at baseline. The sequence derives from a human donor with classical Hodgkin lymphoma. The CDR3 coding sequence is TGTGCCAGCAGCGTGGACAGGGGGCCCTCCTACGAGCAGTACTTC. This codes for CASSVDRGPSYEQYF.